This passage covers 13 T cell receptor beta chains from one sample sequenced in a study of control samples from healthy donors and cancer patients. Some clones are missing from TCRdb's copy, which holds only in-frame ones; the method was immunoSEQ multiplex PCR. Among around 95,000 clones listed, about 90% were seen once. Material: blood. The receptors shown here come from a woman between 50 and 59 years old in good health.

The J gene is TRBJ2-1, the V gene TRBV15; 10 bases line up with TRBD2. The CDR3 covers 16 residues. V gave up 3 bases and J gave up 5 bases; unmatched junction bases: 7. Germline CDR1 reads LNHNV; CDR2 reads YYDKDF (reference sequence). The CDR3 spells CATSRAQLAGNNEQFF. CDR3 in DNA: TGTGCCACCAGCAGGGCTCAACTAGCGGGGAACAATGAGCAGTTCTTC.

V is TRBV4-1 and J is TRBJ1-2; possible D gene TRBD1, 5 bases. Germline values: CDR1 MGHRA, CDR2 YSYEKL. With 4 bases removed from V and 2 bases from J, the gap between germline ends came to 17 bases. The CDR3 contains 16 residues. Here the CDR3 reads CASSRATAGGNYGYTF. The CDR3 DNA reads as TGCGCCAGCAGCCGGGCGACGGCGGGGGGGAACTATGGCTACACCTTC.

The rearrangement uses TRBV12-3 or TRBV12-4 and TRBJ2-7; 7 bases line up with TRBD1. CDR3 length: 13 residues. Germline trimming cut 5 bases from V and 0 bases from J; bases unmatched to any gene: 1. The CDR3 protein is CASSRDSSYEQYV. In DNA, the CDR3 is TGTGCCAGCAGTCGGGACAGCTCCTACGAGCAGTACGTC.

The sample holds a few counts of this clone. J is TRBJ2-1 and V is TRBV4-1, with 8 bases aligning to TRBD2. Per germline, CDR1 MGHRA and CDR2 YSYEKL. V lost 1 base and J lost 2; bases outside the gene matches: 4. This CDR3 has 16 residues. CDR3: CASSQGTAGAYNEQFF. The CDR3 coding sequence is TGCGCCAGCAGCCAAGGAACAGCGGGGGCCTACAATGAGCAGTTCTTC.

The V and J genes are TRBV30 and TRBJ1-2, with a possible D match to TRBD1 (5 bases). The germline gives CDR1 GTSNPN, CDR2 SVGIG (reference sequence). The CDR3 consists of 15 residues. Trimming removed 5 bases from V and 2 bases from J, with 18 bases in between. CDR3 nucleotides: TGTGCCTGGGGGGTGAGGGGCCTGAGGAACTATGGCTACACCTTC. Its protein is CAWGVRGLRNYGYTF. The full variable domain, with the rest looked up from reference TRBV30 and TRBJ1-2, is SQTIHQWPATLVQPVGSPLSLECTVEGTSNPNLYWYRQAAGRGLQLLFYSVGIGQISSEVPQNLSASRPQDRQFILSSKKLLLSDSGFYLCAWGVRGLRNYGYTFGSGTRLTVV.

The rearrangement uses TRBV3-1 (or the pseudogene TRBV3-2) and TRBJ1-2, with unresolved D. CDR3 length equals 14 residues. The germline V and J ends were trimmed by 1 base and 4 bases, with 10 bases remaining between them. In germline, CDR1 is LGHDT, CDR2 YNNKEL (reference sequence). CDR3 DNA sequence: TGTGCCAGCAGCCAAGGGGGTGCGGTCTATGGCTACACCTTC. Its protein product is CASSQGGAVYGYTF.

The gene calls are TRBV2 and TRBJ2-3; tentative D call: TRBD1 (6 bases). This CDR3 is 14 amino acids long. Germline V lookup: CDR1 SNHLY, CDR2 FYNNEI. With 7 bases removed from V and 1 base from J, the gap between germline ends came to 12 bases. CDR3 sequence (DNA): TGTGCCAGCAACGAACAGGGTGGCACAGATACGCAGTATTTT. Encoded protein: CASNEQGGTDTQYF.

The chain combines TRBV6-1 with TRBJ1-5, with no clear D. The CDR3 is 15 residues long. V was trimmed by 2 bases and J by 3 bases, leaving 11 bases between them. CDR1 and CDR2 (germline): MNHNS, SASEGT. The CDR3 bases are TGTGCCAGCAGTGAATTTGAGGCGGACAATCAGCCCCAGCATTTT. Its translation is CASSEFEADNQPQHF.

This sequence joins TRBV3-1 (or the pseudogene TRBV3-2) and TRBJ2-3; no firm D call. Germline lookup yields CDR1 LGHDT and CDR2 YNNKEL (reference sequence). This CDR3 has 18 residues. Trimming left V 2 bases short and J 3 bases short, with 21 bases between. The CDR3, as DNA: TGTGCCAGCAGCCAACTACACCCCGGGTGGGGTAGTACAGATACGCAGTATTTT. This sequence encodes CASSQLHPGWGSTDTQYF.

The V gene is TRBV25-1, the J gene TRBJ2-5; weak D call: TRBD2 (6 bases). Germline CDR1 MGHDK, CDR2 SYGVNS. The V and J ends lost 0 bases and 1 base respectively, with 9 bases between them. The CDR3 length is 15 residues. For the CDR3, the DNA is TGTGCCAGCAGTGAATACATAGCGGTCCAAGAGACCCAGTACTTC. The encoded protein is CASSEYIAVQETQYF.

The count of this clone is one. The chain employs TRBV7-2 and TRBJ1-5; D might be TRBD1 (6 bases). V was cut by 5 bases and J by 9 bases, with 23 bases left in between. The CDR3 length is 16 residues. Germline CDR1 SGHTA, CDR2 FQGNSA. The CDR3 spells CASSPHASGSQGPQHF. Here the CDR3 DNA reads TGTGCCAGCAGCCCGCACGCTTCCGGTTCACAGGGGCCCCAGCATTTT.

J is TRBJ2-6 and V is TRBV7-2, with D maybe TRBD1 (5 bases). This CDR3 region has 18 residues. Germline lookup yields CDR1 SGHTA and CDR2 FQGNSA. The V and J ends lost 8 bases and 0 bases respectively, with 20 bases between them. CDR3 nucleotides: TGTGCCAGCCGACCCCCGGGCAGGGTCCGCTCTGGGGCCAACGTCCTGACTTTC. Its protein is CASRPPGRVRSGANVLTF.

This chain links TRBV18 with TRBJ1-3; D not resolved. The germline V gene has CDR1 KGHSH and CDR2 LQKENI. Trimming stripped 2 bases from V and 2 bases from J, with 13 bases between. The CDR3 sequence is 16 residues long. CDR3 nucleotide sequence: TGTGCCAGCTCACCAAATGCACACGTAGCTGGAAACACCATATATTTT. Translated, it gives CASSPNAHVAGNTIYF.